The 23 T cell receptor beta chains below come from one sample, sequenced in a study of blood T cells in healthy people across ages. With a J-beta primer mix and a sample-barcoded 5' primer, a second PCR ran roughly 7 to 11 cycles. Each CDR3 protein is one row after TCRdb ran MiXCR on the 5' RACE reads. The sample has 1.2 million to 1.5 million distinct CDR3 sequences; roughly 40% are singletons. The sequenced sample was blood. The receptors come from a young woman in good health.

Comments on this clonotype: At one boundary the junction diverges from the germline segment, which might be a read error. The CDR3 region is CASSEDAGAGTDTRYF. CDR3 DNA: TGTGCCAGCAGTGAAGACGCGGGAGCGGGCACAGATACGCGGTATTTT. The chain is built from TRBV2 and TRBJ2-3, with 7 bases aligning to TRBD2. This CDR3 spans 16 amino acids. CDR1 and CDR2 (germline): SNHLY, FYNNEI.

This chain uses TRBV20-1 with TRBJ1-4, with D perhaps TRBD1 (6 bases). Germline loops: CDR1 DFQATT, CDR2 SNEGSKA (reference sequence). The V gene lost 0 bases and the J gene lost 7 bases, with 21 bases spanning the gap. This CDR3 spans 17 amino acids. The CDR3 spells CSARDSFLARGGEKLFF. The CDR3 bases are TGCAGTGCTAGAGATTCGTTTTTGGCCAGGGGCGGTGAAAAACTGTTTTTT.

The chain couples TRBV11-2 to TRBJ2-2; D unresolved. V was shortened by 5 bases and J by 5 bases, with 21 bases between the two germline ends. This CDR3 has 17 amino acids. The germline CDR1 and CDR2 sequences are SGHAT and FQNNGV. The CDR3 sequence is CASSPPTPPKVTGELFF. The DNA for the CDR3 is TGTGCCAGCAGCCCACCGACTCCCCCTAAAGTGACCGGGGAGCTGTTTTTT. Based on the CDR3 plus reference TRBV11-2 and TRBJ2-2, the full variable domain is EAGVAQSPRYKIIEKRQSVAFWCNPISGHATLYWYQQILGQGPKLLIQFQNNGVVDDSQLPKDRFSAERLKGVDSTLKIQPAKLEDSAVYLCASSPPTPPKVTGELFFGEGSRLTVL.

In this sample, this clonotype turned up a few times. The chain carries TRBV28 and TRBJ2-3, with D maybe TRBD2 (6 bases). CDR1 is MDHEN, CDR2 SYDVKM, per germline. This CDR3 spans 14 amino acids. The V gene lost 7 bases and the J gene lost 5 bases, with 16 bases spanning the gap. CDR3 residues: CASTSGREVDTQYF. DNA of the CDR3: TGTGCCAGCACCTCGGGCAGGGAGGTAGATACGCAGTATTTT.

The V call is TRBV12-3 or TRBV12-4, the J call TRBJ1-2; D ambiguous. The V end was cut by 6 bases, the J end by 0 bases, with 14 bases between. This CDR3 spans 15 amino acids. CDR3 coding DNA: TGTGCCAGCAGCCCGGGAGAGGTGACTAACTATGGCTACACCTTC. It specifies CASSPGEVTNYGYTF.

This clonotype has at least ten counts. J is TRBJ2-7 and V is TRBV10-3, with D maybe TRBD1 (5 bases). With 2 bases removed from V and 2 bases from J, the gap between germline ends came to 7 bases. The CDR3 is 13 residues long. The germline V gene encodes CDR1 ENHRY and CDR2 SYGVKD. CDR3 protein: CAISEAGPYEQYF. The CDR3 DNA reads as TGTGCCATCAGTGAGGCAGGGCCCTACGAGCAGTACTTC.

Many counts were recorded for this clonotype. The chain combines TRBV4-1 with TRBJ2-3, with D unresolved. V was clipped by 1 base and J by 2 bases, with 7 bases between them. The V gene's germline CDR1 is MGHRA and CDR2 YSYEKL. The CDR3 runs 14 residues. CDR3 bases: TGCGCCAGCAGCCAAGCGGGCCTCACAGATACGCAGTATTTT. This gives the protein CASSQAGLTDTQYF.

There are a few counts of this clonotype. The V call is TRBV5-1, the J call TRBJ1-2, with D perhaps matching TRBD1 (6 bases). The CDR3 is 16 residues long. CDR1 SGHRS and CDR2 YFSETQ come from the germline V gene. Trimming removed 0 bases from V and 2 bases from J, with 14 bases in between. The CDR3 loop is CASSLVPLQGNYGYTF. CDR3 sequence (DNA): TGCGCCAGCAGCTTGGTTCCCCTACAGGGAAACTATGGCTACACCTTC.

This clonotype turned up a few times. CDR3 region: CASSHELAGAVDSLFF. CDR3 bases: TGTGCCAGCAGCCATGAGCTAGCGGGAGCGGTCGATTCGCTGTTCTTC. The chain links TRBV11-1 to TRBJ2-1; 10 bases agree with TRBD2. The J segment lost 15 bases and the V segment lost 5 bases, leaving 19 bases of the junction unmatched. CDR3 length equals 16 residues. CDR1 and CDR2 (germline): SGHAT, FQDESV (reference sequence).

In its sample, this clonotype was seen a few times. CDR3 sequence reads: CASSSEVVIAKNIQYF. The CDR3 DNA follows: TGTGCCAGCAGCTCCGAAGTGGTGATAGCCAAAAACATTCAGTACTTC. This rearrangement joins TRBV5-5 to TRBJ2-4; D gene ambiguous. V gave up 3 bases and J gave up 0 bases, with 13 bases separating them. CDR3 length equals 16 residues. From germline, CDR1 is SGHKS and CDR2 YYEKEE (reference sequence).

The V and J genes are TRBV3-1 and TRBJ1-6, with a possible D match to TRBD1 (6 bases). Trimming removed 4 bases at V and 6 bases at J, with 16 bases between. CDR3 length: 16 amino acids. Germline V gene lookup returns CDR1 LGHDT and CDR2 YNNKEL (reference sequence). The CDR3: CASSPTQDSFNSPLHF. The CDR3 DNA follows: TGTGCCAGCAGCCCGACCCAGGACAGTTTTAATTCACCCCTCCACTTT.

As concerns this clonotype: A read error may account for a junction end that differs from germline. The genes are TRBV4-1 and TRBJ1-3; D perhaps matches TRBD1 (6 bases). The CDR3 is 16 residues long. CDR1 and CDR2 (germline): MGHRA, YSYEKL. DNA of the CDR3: TGCGCCAGCAGCCTGGGGTGGGACAACTCTGGAAACACCAGATATTTT. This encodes CASSLGWDNSGNTRYF.

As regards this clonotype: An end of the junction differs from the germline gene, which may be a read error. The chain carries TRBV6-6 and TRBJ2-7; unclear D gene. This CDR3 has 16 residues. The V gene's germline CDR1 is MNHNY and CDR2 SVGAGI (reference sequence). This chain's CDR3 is CASSYSKGTFSDEQYF. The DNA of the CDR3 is TGTGCCAGCAGTTACTCGAAGGGAACCTTCTCCGACGAGCAGTACTTC.

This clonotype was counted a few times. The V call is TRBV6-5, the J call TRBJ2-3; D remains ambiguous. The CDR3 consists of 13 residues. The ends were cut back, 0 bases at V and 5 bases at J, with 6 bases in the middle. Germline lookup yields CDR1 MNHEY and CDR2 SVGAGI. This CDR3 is CASSYSWGDTQYF. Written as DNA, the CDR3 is TGTGCCAGCAGTTACTCGTGGGGAGATACGCAGTATTTT.

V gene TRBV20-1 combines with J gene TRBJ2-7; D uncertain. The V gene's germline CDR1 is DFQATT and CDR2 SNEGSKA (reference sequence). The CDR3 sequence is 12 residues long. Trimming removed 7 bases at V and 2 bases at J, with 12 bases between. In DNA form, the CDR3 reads TGCAGTGTAGCAGCCAGGACCTACGAGCAGTACTTC. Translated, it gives CSVAARTYEQYF.

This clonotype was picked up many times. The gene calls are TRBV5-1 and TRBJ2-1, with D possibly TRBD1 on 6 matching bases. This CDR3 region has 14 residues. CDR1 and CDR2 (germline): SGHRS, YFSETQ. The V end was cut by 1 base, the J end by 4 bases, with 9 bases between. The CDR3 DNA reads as TGCGCCAGCAGCTTGAGGGGGACATACAATGAGCAGTTCTTC. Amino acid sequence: CASSLRGTYNEQFF.

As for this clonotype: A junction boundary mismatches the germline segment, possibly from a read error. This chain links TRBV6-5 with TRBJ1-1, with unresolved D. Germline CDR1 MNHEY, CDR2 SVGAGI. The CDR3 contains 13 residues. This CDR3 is CASSDSAGTEAFF. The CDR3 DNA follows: TGTGCCAGCAGTGACTCGGCAGGCACTGAAGCTTTCTTT.

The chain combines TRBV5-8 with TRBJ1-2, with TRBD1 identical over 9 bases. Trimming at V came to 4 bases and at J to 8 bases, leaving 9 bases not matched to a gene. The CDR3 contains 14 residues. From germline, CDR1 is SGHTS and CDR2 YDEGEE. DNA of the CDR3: TGTGCCAGCAGCCTACGGGACAGGGTAGAGGGCTACACCTTC. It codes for CASSLRDRVEGYTF.

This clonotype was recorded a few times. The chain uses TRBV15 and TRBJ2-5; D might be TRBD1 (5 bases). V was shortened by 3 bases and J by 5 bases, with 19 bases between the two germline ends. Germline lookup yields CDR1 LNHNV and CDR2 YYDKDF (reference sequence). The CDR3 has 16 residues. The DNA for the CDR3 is TGTGCCACCAGCAGCCTTACAGGTTCCAAGAGGGAGACCCAGTACTTC. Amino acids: CATSSLTGSKRETQYF.

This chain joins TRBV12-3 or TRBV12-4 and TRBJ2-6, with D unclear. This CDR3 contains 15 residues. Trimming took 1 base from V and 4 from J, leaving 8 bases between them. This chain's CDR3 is CASSLEGLGANVLTF. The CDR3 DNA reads TGTGCCAGCAGTTTAGAGGGTTTGGGGGCCAACGTCCTGACTTTC.

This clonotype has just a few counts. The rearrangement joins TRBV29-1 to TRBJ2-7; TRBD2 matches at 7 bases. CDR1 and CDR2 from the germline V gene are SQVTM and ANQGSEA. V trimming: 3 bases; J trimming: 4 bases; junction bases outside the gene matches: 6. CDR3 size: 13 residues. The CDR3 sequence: CSVDEGSGYEQYF. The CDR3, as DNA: TGCAGCGTTGACGAAGGTAGCGGGTACGAGCAGTACTTC.

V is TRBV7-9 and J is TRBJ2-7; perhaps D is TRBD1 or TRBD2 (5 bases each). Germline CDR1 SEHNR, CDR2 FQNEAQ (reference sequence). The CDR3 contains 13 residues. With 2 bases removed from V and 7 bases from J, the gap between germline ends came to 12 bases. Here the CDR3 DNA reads TGTGCCAGCAGCTTACGCAGGGAGCGAGAGCAGTACTTC. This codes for CASSLRREREQYF.

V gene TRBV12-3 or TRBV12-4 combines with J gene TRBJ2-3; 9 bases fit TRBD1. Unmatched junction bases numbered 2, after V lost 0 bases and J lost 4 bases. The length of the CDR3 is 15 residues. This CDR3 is CASSLAGDRADTQYF. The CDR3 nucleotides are TGTGCCAGCAGTTTAGCGGGGGACAGGGCAGATACGCAGTATTTT.